This is a list of T cell receptor beta chains from one sample in a study of response to subunit inactivated influenza vaccine. In TCRdb, the RT-PCR reads were re-called with MiXCR into one record per CDR3 protein. The sample contains some 800,000 distinct CDR3 sequences, 21% of which appear only once. The specimen was PBMCs from blood, collected 5 to 6 days after vaccination. The receptors shown here come from a man in his forties or fifties who received an inactivated influenza vaccine. CDR3s include the opening cysteine and the closing phenylalanine or tryptophan. Fields, in order: V gene, J gene, clone size, D gene, CDR3 protein, CDR3 DNA. A D gene is named only where the DNA matches it firmly. Clone size is not always given. Where it is, it says once, few, many or a class for expanded clones.

TRBV20-1	TRBJ2-7	NA	NA	CSAKYSWGEQYF	TGCAGCGCAAAATACTCATGGGGCGAGCAGTACTTC
TRBV20-1	TRBJ2-1	few	NA	CSATDRGLYNEQFF	TGCAGTGCTACTGATCGGGGCCTCTACAATGAGCAGTTCTTC
TRBV4-3	TRBJ2-5	few	TRBD2	CASSLRTSGGPRGETQYF	TGCGCCAGCAGCCTTCGGACTAGCGGGGGGCCTAGGGGGGAGACCCAGTACTTC
TRBV3-1	TRBJ1-2	NA	NA	CASSHDSSKGYTF	TGTGCCAGCAGCCACGACTCCTCCAAGGGCTACACCTTC
TRBV7-2	TRBJ2-1	few	TRBD2	CASSRASGRPGNEQFF	TGTGCCAGCAGTAGGGCTAGCGGGAGGCCCGGTAATGAGCAGTTCTTC
TRBV6-2/TRBV6-3	TRBJ1-5	few	NA	CASSNSIRNQPQHF	TGTGCCAGCAGTAATTCCATACGCAATCAGCCCCAGCATTTT
TRBV20-1	TRBJ2-7	few	NA	CSARVGRVEQYF	TGCAGTGCTAGAGTCGGGAGAGTCGAGCAGTACTTC
TRBV12-3/TRBV12-4	TRBJ1-5	NA	TRBD1	CASSPSPQGSQPQHF	TGTGCCAGCAGCCCCTCCCCACAGGGGAGCCAGCCCCAGCATTTT
TRBV5-6	TRBJ1-2	many	NA	CASSLPDNYGYTF	TGTGCCAGCAGCTTGCCCGACAACTATGGCTACACCTTC
TRBV4-1	TRBJ2-1	NA	TRBD2	CASSQGTSGRARNEQFF	TGCGCCAGCAGCCAAGGGACTAGCGGGAGGGCCCGCAATGAGCAGTTCTTC
TRBV12-3/TRBV12-4	TRBJ1-6	few	NA	CASSLYTSSYNSPLHF	TGTGCCAGCAGTTTATATACAAGCTCCTATAATTCACCCCTCCACTTT
TRBV24-1	TRBJ2-1	few	TRBD2	CATSDLSGERNNEQFF	TGTGCCACCAGTGATCTTAGCGGGGAAAGAAACAATGAGCAGTTCTTC
TRBV20-1	TRBJ2-1	few	NA	CSARDPSLRGGYNEQFF	TGCAGTGCTAGAGATCCCTCTCTCCGGGGAGGCTACAATGAGCAGTTCTTC